This T cell receptor beta chain appears in the sequencing data of a study of T cells in localized non-small cell lung cancer. Study-level results: Adjacent lung tissue had a median about 60 of the top 100 clones found in the tumor.

This clone rates as medium-sized. Its antigen is unknown. Data came from immunoSEQ multiplex PCR; TCRdb stores just in-frame clones and leaves some out. The sample shows 1,800 or so clones, around 21% of them seen only once. The CDR3 is 13 amino acids. Trimming left V 0 bases short and J 4 bases short, with 5 bases between. From germline, CDR1 is SGDLS and CDR2 YYNGEE. The rearrangement links TRBV9 to TRBJ2-1, with no clear D. This receptor was obtained from a man between 40 and 75 years old with stage II lung adenocarcinoma. Sequencing was performed on normal lung tissue next to the tumor, taken before any cancer treatment. The CDR3 region is CASSVELYNEQFF. The DNA of the CDR3 is TGTGCCAGCAGCGTAGAGCTTTACAATGAGCAGTTCTTC.